This is a list of T cell receptor beta chains from one sample in a study of OX40 agonist ivuxolimab in advanced cancers. Produced via immunoSEQ multiplex PCR; TCRdb's table is partial and in-frame only. Of about 62,000 clones listed, about 85% are singletons. This specimen consisted of CD4+ or CD8+ T cells sorted from blood, obtained in a trial of the OX40 agonist ivuxolimab. These receptors all stem from an adult with an advanced solid tumor such as melanoma, head and neck, liver or kidney cancer. Each CDR3 is given with its conserved first and last residue. The D gene is left open where the match is weak. The size of a clone is reported for some rows only, either as once, few or many, or as a class for expanded clones.

j_gene | abundance | len | v_gene | d_gene | CDR3nt | CDR3aa
TRBJ1-2 | NA | 14 | TRBV28 | NA | TGTGCCAGCACCGAGGGGTCAAGGTCCTATGGCTACACCTTC | CASTEGSRSYGYTF
TRBJ2-1 | NA | 14 | TRBV5-1 | TRBD2 | TGCGCCAGCAGCTTACTAGCGGGGAACAATGAGCAGTTCTTC | CASSLLAGNNEQFF
TRBJ2-3 | NA | 14 | TRBV7-3 | TRBD1 | TGTGCCAGCAGCTCAGGACAGGCTGCAGATACGCAGTATTTT | CASSSGQAADTQYF
TRBJ1-6 | NA | 17 | TRBV5-5 | TRBD1 | TGTGCCAGCAGCTATTTTTTCGGGACAGATAATAATTCACCCCTCCACTTT | CASSYFFGTDNNSPLHF
TRBJ1-6 | NA | 17 | TRBV9 | NA | TGTGCCAGCAGCGTCACCCCTAATGGGGGGGGAACGTCACCCCTCCACTTT | CASSVTPNGGGTSPLHF
TRBJ1-5 | NA | 15 | TRBV6-1 | TRBD1 | TGTGCCAGCAGTTTCAACGGGGACAGTCATCAGCCCCAGCATTTT | CASSFNGDSHQPQHF
TRBJ2-3 | NA | 15 | TRBV7-2 | TRBD1 | TGTGCCAGCAGCTTAGCTCAGGGGGCGGGAGATACGCAGTATTTT | CASSLAQGAGDTQYF
TRBJ1-3 | NA | 12 | TRBV30 | TRBD1 | TGTGCCTCGACAGGGTTCGGAAACACCATATATTTT | CASTGFGNTIYF
TRBJ1-6 | once | 13 | TRBV27 | NA | TGTGCCAGCAGTTTATCGTGGGATTCACCCCTCCACTTT | CASSLSWDSPLHF
TRBJ2-5 | NA | 14 | TRBV19 | NA | TGTGCCAGTAGTGTCGGTTTGGTAAGGGAGACCCAGTACTTC | CASSVGLVRETQYF
TRBJ2-7 | NA | 15 | TRBV25-1 | TRBD1 | TGTGCCAGCAGTGACTCCGGGACAGGGGACTACGAGCAGTACTTC | CASSDSGTGDYEQYF
TRBJ1-3 | NA | 16 | TRBV11-2 | NA | TGTGCCAGCAGCAAGACCGCTGAAGCCTCTGGAAACACCATATATTTT | CASSKTAEASGNTIYF
TRBJ2-3 | NA | 11 | TRBV7-8 | NA | TGTGCCAGCCTCAGCATAGATACGCAGTATTTT | CASLSIDTQYF
TRBJ2-7 | NA | 13 | TRBV29-1 | NA | TGCAGCGCAACTCCGGGACACACATACGAGCAGTACTTC | CSATPGHTYEQYF
TRBJ2-7 | NA | 12 | TRBV7-9 | NA | TGTGCCAGCAGCTTAGGACAGCTCGAGCAGTACTTC | CASSLGQLEQYF
TRBJ1-1 | NA | 13 | TRBV6-5 | NA | TGTGCCAGCAGTTTCGTGCGGAACACTGAAGCTTTCTTT | CASSFVRNTEAFF
TRBJ2-3 | NA | 18 | TRBV10-3 | TRBD2 | TGTGCCATCAGTCCAACCTGGACTAGCGCTATCGGCACAGATACGCAGTATTTT | CAISPTWTSAIGTDTQYF